This TCR beta chain appears in the sequencing data of a study of T-cell memory formation after mild COVID-19 (dated by TCRdb to the early 2020s). Concerning the study at large: TCR sequence clusters from the two donors were found to be largely donor specific. The cohort was made up of two young adult volunteers, one female and one male, who were previously healthy. In two donors, T-cell clones that expanded and contracted after mild COVID-19 were followed by sequencing TCRalpha and TCRbeta repertoires longitudinally.

Study-level results and caveats: Some responding clones were detected in pre-infection memory, suggesting pre-existing cross-reactive memory T cells joined the SARS-CoV-2 response. SARS-CoV-2 specificity was not confirmed for the second-wave clones peaking on day 37. Only a couple of mild cases were covered in the study, and larger cohorts including severe cases with pre-infection samples were considered necessary. Contracting CD4+ clones appeared mostly in the CM and EM memory subsets, whereas CD8+ clones were enriched in EMRA. Clones contracting from day 15 to 85 had balanced CD4/CD8 phenotypes, while a second wave expanding from day 15 to 37 was biased towards CD4+.

Ficoll-Paque density gradient centrifugation was used to isolate PBMCs. There are 15 amino acids in the CDR3, from cysteine to phenylalanine inclusive. The CDR3 DNA has 45 bases and is translated from base 1. Trimming leaves V shorter by 3 bases and J shorter by 2 bases, with the junction holding 5 bases beyond the gene matches. For CDR1 and CDR2, the germline V gene lists ENHRY and SYGVKD. As concerns this clonotype: There is no known antigen for this receptor. Base qualities were left out, and no much larger clone turns up one base away.

The reads were generated on an Illumina NovaSeq 6000. TCRalpha and TCRbeta cDNA libraries were built by 5'RACE with constant-segment primers, adding sample barcodes and unique molecular identifiers. Trizol reagent was used to extract RNA from every sample. Amplification of the libraries took two PCR steps, and the second step added a second sample barcode plus Illumina TruSeq adapters. Sequencing of libraries was performed on an Illumina NovaSeq with 2 x 150 bp paired-end reads. The study's own analysis went as follows. Demultiplexing of reads and collapsing into UMI-guided consensus sequences were performed with migec v1.2.7. With mixcr v2.1.11, UMI consensuses were aligned to TRA and TRB V and J templates and assembled into clonotypes. A clonotype was counted as expanded or contracted only if both edgeR and NoisET called the change significant, with noise models trained on biological replicates. edgeR calls used a false discovery rate-adjusted p below 0.01 and a log2 fold-change threshold of 1. As an exploratory analysis of dynamics, max-normalized trajectories of the 1000 most abundant clonotypes were examined by PCA with hierarchical clustering. Separately sequenced CD4+ and CD8+ repertoires were used to assign the CD4 or CD8 phenotype of responding clones. In-frame beta chains were kept once TCRdb had trimmed the public reads at Q25 with fastp and called clones with MiXCR. Every entry covers one CDR3 protein and lists the most common genes and DNA from its rows. The V and J calls come from TCRdb's annotation, not from the publication. This sample has fewer than 250,000 distinct CDR3 sequences in its table, and around 25% of those were observed once. Approximately 10% of the sample is held by the ten biggest clonotypes.

The TCR sequence derives from an adult woman who had mild COVID-19 (a few samples of this study predate the infection). The sample titles of this study are shuffled in the database, so cell type and time point are left out; the donor was told from shared clones. The chain is encoded by TRBV10-3 joined to TRBJ2-5, with TRBD1 matching 8 junction bases. Sequenced material: PBMCs or a T cell subset sorted from them (not recorded which). The sequence in DNA is TGTGCCATCAGTGACGTCGGGACAGGTCAAGAGACCCAGTACTTC. The encoded protein is CAISDVGTGQETQYF.